This TCR beta chain originates from a study of blood T cell repertoires in COVID-19. Study background: Samples taken during acute and convalescent COVID-19 were collected in the United States, Italy and Spain.

Libraries were prepared by immunoSEQ multiplex PCR; TCRdb keeps only in-frame clonotypes and omits some of them. Among 95,000 to 150,000 clones, roughly 90% were seen once, and the ten largest hold 7.6%. The V end was cut by 3 bases, the J end by 0 bases, with 9 bases between. CDR3 length equals 16 residues. CDR1 is LNHNV, CDR2 YYDKDF, per germline (reference sequence). The J gene is TRBJ2-6, the V gene TRBV15; weak D call: TRBD1 (5 bases). The TCR comes from a man between 50 and 59 years old with acute or convalescent COVID-19. The sample was peripheral blood. In DNA form, the CDR3 reads TGTGCCACCAGCAGCAGGGTACCCTCTGGGGCCAACGTCCTGACTTTC. Translated, it gives CATSSRVPSGANVLTF.